This entry lists 10 T cell receptor beta chains sequenced from one sample in a study of CD8+ T cells in alopecia areata. The treatment is: oral pan-JAK inhibitor, 5-10 mg twice daily. RNA was extracted and reverse transcribed into cDNA as the sequencing template. Sequenced by immunoSEQ multiplex PCR; TCRdb stores in-frame clones only, minus some. There are about 200,000 clones in the sample; about three fifths occur only once, and 1.3% lies in the top ten. The sequences come from CD4+ T cells sorted from blood, collected around week 50, from a patient treated with tofacitinib. The receptors were gathered from a human donor with alopecia areata.

This clone was picked up a small number of times. The genes are TRBV13 and TRBJ2-3, with 11 bases that match TRBD2. V gave up 5 bases and J gave up 2 bases; unmatched junction bases: 3. Germline CDR1 reads PRHDT; CDR2 reads FYEKMQ (reference sequence). This CDR3 has 15 amino acids. As DNA, the CDR3 is TGTGCCAGCAGCCCGACTAGCGGGGACACAGATACGCAGTATTTT. Amino acid sequence: CASSPTSGDTDTQYF. The full variable domain, its missing parts supplied by reference TRBV13 and TRBJ2-3, is AAGVIQSPRHLIKEKRETATLKCYPIPRHDTVYWYQQGPGQDPQFLISFYEKMQSDKGSIPDRFSAQQFSDYHSELNMSSLELGDSALYFCASSPTSGDTDTQYFGPGTRLTVL.

The CDR3 loop reads CASSLSGANVLTF. The CDR3 DNA reads TGTGCCAGCAGTCTCTCTGGGGCCAACGTCCTGACTTTC. V and J are TRBV25-1 and TRBJ2-6; D is ambiguous. The ends were cut back, 5 bases at V and 0 bases at J, with 2 bases in the middle. Germline CDR1 is MGHDK and CDR2 is SYGVNS. CDR3 length: 13 residues. Using reference TRBV25-1 and TRBJ2-6 for the parts outside the CDR3, the full variable domain is EADIYQTPRYLVIGTGKKITLECSQTMGHDKMYWYQQDPGMELHLIHYSYGVNSTEKGDLSSESTVSRIRTEHFPLTLESARPSHTSQYLCASSLSGANVLTFGAGSRLTVL.

The rearrangement uses TRBV5-1 and TRBJ1-5, with D possibly being TRBD1 (6 bases). The V end was cut by 2 bases, the J end by 7 bases, with 13 bases between. This CDR3 comprises 14 residues. CDR1 SGHRS and CDR2 YFSETQ come from the germline V gene. Here the CDR3 reads CASSLQGEGQPQHF. The DNA of the CDR3 is TGCGCCAGCAGCTTACAGGGTGAGGGGCAGCCCCAGCATTTT.

The rearrangement links TRBV2 to TRBJ2-6; maybe TRBD1 (5 bases). The germline V gene has CDR1 SNHLY and CDR2 FYNNEI. V lost 6 bases and J lost 0, with 9 bases in between. The CDR3 runs 15 residues. This chain's CDR3 is CASSLDSSGANVLTF. The CDR3 region has the DNA TGTGCCAGCAGCCTCGACAGCTCTGGGGCCAACGTCCTGACTTTC.

This clone was seen at least ten times. The same CDR3 also results from other DNA sequences found in this sample. V usage is TRBV29-1 and J usage is TRBJ2-7, with D possibly matching TRBD1 (6 bases). CDR3 length: 11 amino acids. V was trimmed by 7 bases and J by 3 bases, leaving 10 bases between them. The germline CDR1 and CDR2 sequences are SQVTM and ANQGSEA. The CDR3 protein is CSALTGYEQYF. The CDR3 bases are TGCAGCGCCTTGACAGGCTACGAGCAGTACTTC.

This chain links TRBV20-1 with TRBJ1-2; D is uncertain. Germline assignment: CDR1 DFQATT and CDR2 SNEGSKA (reference sequence). CDR3 length: 11 residues. The V and J ends lost 6 bases and 6 bases respectively, with 11 bases between them. For the CDR3, the DNA is TGCAGTGCCATATTAAGGGATGGCTACACCTTC. Translation gives CSAILRDGYTF.

The V gene is TRBV15, the J gene TRBJ2-7, with D perhaps being TRBD1 or TRBD2 (5 bases each). Germline V CDR1 and CDR2: LNHNV, YYDKDF (reference sequence). V was clipped by 1 base and J by 1 base, with 11 bases between them. The CDR3 contains 15 residues. CDR3 residues: CATSRVMGVSYEQYF. The CDR3 DNA reads TGTGCCACCAGCAGAGTGATGGGGGTTTCCTACGAGCAGTACTTC.

The chain recombines TRBV7-2 with TRBJ2-5; D call uncertain. V dropped 6 bases and J dropped 0 bases, with 20 bases sitting between them. CDR1 is SGHTA, CDR2 FQGNSA, per germline. The CDR3 extends over 17 amino acids. The CDR3 DNA follows: TGTGCCAGCAGGCAAGGGTACACTACTCCCTACCAAGAGACCCAGTACTTC. As protein: CASRQGYTTPYQETQYF.

The CDR3 DNA reads as TGTGCCTGGACCCACGGCGTGAACACTGAAGCTTTCTTT. Translated, it gives CAWTHGVNTEAFF. This chain joins TRBV30 and TRBJ1-1; D is unresolved. The CDR3 consists of 13 residues. Germline V gene sequence: CDR1 GTSNPN, CDR2 SVGIG (reference sequence). Trimming pared 4 bases from V and 0 bases from J, leaving 9 bases between. Full variable domain (rest looked up from reference TRBV30 and TRBJ1-1): SQTIHQWPATLVQPVGSPLSLECTVEGTSNPNLYWYRQAAGRGLQLLFYSVGIGQISSEVPQNLSASRPQDRQFILSSKKLLLSDSGFYLCAWTHGVNTEAFFGQGTRLTVV.

The chain couples TRBV5-1 to TRBJ1-1, with D perhaps TRBD1 (6 bases). Germline V gene data show CDR1 as SGHRS and CDR2 as YFSETQ. The CDR3 is 14 residues long. Trimming took 5 bases from V and 4 from J, leaving 15 bases between them. The CDR3 reads CASRLLEGGTEAFF. CDR3 sequence (DNA): TGCGCCAGCAGACTCCTCGAAGGGGGCACTGAAGCTTTCTTT.